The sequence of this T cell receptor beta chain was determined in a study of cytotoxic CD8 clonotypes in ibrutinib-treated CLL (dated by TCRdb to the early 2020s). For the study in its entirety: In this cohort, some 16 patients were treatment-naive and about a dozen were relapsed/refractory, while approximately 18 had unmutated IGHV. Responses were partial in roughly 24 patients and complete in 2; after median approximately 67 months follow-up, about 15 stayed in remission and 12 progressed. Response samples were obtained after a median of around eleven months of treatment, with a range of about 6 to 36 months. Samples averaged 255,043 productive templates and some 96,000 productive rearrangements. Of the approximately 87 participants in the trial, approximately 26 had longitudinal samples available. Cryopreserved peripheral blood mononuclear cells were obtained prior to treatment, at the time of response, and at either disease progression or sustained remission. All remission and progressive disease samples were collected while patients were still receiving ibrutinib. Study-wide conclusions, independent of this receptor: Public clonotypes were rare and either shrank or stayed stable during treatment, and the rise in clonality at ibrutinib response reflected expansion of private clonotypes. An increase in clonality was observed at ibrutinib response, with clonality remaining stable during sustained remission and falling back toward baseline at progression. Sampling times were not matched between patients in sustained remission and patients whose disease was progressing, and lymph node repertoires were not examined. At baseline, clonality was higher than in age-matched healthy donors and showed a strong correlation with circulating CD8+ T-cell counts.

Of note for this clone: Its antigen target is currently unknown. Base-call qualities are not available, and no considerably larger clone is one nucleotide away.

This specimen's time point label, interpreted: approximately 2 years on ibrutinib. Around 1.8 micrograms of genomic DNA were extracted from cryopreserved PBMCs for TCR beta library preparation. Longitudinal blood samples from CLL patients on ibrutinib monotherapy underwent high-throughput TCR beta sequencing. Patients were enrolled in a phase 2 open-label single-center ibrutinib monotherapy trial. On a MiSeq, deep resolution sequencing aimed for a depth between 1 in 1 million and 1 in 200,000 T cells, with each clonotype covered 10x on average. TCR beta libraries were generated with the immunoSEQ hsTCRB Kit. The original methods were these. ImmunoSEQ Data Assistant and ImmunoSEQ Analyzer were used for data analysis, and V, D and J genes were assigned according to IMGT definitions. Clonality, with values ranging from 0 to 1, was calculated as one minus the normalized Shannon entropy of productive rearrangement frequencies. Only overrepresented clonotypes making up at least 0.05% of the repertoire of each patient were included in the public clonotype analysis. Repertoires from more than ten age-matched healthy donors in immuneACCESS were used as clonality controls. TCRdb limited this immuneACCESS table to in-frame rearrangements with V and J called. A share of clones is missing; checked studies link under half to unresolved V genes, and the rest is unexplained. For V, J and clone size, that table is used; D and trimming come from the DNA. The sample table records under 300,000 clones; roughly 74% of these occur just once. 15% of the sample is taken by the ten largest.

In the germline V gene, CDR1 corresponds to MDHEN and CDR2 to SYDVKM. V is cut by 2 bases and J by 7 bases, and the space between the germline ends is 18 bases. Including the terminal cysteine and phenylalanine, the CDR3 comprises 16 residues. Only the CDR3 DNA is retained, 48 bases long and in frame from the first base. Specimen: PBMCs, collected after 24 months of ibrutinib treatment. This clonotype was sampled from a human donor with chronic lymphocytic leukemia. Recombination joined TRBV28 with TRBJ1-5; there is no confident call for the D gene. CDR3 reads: CASSLRPLFPLQPQHF. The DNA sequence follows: TGTGCCAGCAGTTTAAGGCCCCTATTCCCATTACAGCCCCAGCATTTT.